This TCR beta chain was documented in a study of blood T cell repertoires in COVID-19. The wider study: Samples came from the United States, Italy and Spain, spanning acute and convalescent COVID-19. From T cells, B-cell-depleted T cells, or PBMCs came the material, which was cDNA or gDNA.

This CDR3 comprises 14 residues. The germline V gene encodes CDR1 SGHVS and CDR2 FNYEAQ. V shed 5 bases and J shed 0 bases, with 10 bases lying between them. As handled by the study authors: The assay estimated nucleated cells by amplifying reference gene primers. Some clones are missing from TCRdb's copy, which holds only in-frame ones; the method was immunoSEQ multiplex PCR. The DNA was the basis for D and trimming; V, J and clone size are from that table. Of 55,000 to 80,000 clones in the sample, approximately 91% were seen once. This chain uses TRBV7-6 with TRBJ2-5; a possible D gene is TRBD2 (5 bases). The receptor was isolated from a human donor in a cohort sampled during active COVID-19. Specimen: peripheral blood. The CDR3 nucleotides are TGTGCCAGCAGCCGGAACGGGAACCAAGAGACCCAGTACTTC. Its protein is CASSRNGNQETQYF.